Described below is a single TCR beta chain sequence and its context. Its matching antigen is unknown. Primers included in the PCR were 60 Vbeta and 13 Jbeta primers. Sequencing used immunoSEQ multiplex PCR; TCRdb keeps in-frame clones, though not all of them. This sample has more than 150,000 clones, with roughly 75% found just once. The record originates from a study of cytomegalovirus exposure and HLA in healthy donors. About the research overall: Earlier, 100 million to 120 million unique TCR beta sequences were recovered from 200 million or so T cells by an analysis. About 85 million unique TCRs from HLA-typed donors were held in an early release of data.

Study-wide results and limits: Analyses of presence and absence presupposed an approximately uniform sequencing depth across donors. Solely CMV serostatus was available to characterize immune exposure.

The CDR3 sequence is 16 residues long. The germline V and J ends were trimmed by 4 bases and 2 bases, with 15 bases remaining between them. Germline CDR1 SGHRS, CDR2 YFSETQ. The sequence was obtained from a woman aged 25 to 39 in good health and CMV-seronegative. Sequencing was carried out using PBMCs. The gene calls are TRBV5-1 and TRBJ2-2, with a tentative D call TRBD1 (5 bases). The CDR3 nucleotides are TGCGCCAGCAGCCAATTTGGGCAGGGAAACACCGGGGAGCTGTTTTTT. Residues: CASSQFGQGNTGELFF.